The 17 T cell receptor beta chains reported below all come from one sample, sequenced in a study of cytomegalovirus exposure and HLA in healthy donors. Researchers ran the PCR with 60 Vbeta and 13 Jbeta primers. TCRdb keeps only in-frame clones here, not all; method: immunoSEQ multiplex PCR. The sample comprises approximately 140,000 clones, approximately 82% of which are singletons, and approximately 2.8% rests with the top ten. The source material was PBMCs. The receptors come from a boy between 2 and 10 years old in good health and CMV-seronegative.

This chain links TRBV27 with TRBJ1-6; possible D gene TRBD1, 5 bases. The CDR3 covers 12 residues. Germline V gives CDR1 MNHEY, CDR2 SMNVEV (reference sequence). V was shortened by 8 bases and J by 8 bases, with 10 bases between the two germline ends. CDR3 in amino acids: CASRPRDSPLHF. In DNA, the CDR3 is TGTGCCAGCCGCCCCAGGGATTCACCCCTCCACTTT.

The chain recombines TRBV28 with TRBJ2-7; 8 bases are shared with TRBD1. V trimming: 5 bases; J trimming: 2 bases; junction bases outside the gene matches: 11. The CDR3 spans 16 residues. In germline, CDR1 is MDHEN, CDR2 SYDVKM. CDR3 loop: CASSLDTGTGAYEQYF. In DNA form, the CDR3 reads TGTGCCAGCAGTCTCGACACCGGGACAGGAGCCTACGAGCAGTACTTC. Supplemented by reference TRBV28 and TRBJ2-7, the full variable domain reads DVKVTQSSRYLVKRTGEKVFLECVQDMDHENMFWYRQDPGLGLRLIYFSYDVKMKEKGDIPEGYSVSREKKERFSLILESASTNQTSMYLCASSLDTGTGAYEQYFGPGTRLTVT.

CDR3 amino acids: CASSPRLAGEGGANVLTF. The CDR3 coding sequence is TGTGCCAGCAGCCCGAGACTAGCGGGAGAAGGTGGGGCCAACGTCCTGACTTTC. The rearrangement joins TRBV7-8 to TRBJ2-6, with 12 bases lining up with TRBD2. Germline lookup yields CDR1 SGHVS and CDR2 FQNEAQ. This CDR3 has 18 residues. V lost 5 bases to trimming and J lost 3 bases; unmatched junction nucleotides: 8.

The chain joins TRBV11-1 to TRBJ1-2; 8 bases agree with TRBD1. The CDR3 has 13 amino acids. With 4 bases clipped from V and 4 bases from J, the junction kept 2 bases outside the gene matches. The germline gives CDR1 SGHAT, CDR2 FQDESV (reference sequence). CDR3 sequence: CASSSQGAYGYTF. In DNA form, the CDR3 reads TGTGCCAGCAGCTCCCAGGGGGCCTATGGCTACACCTTC.

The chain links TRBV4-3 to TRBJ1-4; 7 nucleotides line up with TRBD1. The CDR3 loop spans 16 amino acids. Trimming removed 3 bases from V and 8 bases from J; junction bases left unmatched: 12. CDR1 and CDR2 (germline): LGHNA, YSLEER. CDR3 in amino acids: CASSHDLTGWGEKLFF. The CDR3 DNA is TGCGCCAGCAGCCACGACCTGACAGGGTGGGGAGAAAAACTGTTTTTT.

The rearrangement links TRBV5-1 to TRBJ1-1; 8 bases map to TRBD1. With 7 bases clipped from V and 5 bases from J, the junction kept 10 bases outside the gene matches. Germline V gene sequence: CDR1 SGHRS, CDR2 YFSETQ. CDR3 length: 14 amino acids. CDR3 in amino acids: CASSSTGVGTEAFF. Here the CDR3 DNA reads TGCGCCAGCTCTTCGACAGGGGTAGGGACTGAAGCTTTCTTT. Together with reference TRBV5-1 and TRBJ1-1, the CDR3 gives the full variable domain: KAGVTQTPRYLIKTRGQQVTLSCSPISGHRSVSWYQQTPGQGLQFLFEYFSETQRNKGNFPGRFSGRQFSNSRSEMNVSTLELGDSALYLCASSSTGVGTEAFFGQGTRLTVV.

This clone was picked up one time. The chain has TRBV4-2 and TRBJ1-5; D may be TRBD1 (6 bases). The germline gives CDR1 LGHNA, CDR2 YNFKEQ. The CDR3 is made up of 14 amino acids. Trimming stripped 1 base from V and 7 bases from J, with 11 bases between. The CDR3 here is CASSQGTEIQPQHF. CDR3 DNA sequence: TGTGCCAGCAGCCAAGGGACAGAGATCCAGCCCCAGCATTTT.

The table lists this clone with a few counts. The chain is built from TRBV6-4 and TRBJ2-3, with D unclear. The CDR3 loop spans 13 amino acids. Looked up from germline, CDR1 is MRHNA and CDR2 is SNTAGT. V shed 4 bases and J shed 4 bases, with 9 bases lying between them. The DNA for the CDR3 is TGTGCCAGCAGTGCCGTCGAGTCAGATACGCAGTATTTT. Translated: CASSAVESDTQYF.

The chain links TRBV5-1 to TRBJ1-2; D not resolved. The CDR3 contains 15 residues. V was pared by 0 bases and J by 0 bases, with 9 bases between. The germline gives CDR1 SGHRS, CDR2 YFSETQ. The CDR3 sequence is CASSLGLPSNYGYTF. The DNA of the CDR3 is TGCGCCAGCAGCTTGGGCCTACCATCTAACTATGGCTACACCTTC.

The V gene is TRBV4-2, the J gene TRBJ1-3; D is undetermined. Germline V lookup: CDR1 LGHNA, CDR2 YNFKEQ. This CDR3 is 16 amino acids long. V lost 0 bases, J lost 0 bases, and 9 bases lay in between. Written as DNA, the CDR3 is TGTGCCAGCAGCCAAGAACCCACGGGCTCTGGAAACACCATATATTTT. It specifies CASSQEPTGSGNTIYF.

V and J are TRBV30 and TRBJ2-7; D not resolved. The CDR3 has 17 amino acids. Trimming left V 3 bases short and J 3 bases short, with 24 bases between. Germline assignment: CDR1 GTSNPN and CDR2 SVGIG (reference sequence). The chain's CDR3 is CAWSPIPGDPSLYEQYV. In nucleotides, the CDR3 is TGTGCCTGGAGCCCCATTCCTGGAGACCCCTCCCTCTACGAGCAGTACGTC.

CDR3 residues: CASSDKPTGGFIQYF. The DNA for the CDR3 is TGTGCCAGCAGTGACAAACCGACAGGGGGCTTCATTCAGTACTTC. The rearrangement uses TRBV6-1 and TRBJ2-4; 10 bases match TRBD1. The junction had 8 bases not matched to a gene; V was cut back by 3 bases and J by 9 bases. This CDR3 is built from 15 residues. Per the germline V gene, CDR1 is MNHNS and CDR2 is SASEGT.

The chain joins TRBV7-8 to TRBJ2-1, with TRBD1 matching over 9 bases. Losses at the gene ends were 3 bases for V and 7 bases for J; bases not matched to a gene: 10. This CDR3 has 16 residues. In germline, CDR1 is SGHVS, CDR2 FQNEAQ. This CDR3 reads CASSFPDRGVPNEQFF. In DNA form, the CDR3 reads TGTGCCAGCAGCTTCCCAGACAGGGGGGTACCGAATGAGCAGTTCTTC.

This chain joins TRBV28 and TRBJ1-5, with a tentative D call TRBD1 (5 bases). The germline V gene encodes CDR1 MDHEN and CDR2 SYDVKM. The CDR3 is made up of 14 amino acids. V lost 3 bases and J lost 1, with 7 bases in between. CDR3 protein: CASSFRGSNQPQHF. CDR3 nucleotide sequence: TGTGCCAGCAGTTTTCGGGGGAGCAATCAGCCCCAGCATTTT.

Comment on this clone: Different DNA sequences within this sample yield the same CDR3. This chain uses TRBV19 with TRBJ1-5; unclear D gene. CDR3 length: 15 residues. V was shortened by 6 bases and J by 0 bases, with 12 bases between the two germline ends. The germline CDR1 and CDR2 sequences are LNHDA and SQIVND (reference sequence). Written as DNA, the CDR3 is TGTGCCAGTAGCCGGACTGCAAATAGCAATCAGCCCCAGCATTTT. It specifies CASSRTANSNQPQHF.

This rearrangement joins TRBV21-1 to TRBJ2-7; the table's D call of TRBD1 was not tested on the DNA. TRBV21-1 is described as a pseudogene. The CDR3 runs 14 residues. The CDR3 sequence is CASSSQRQIYEQYV. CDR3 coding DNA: TGTGCCAGCAGCTCTCAACGACAGATTTACGAGCAGTACGTC.

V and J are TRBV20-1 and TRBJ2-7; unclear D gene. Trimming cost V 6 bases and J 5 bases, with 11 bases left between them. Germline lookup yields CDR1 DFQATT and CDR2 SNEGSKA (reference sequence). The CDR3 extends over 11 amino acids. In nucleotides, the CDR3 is TGCAGTGCGAGACAACGACACGAGCAGTACGTC. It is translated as CSARQRHEQYV.